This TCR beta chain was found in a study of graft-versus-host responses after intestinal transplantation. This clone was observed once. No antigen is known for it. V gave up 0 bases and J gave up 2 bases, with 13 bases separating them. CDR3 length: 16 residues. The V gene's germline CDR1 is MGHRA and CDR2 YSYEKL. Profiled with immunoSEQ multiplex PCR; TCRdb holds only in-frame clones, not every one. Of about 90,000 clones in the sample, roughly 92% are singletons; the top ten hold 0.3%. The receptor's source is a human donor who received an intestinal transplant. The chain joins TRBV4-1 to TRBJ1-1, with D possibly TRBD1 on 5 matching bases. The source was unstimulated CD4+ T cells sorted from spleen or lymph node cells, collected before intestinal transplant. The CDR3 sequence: CASSQDFAGSNTEAFF. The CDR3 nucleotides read TGCGCCAGCAGCCAAGATTTTGCAGGGTCTAACACTGAAGCTTTCTTT.